The 7 T cell receptor beta chains in this list originate from one sample, sequenced in a study of Graves' ophthalmopathy and Graves' hyperthyroidism. The authors amplified TCR beta CDR3 regions, and they did so from RNA transcripts for repertoire sequencing. Scientists carried out first-round RT-PCR using HTBI primers and then a second-round multiplex PCR. One entry per CDR3 protein, called by TCRdb with MiXCR from the multiplex PCR reads. The repertoire includes some 520,000 distinct CDR3 sequences, approximately 15% of them detected once, and around 9.8% sits in the top ten. Sequenced input: blood. Receptors originate from a woman aged 30 to 39 with Graves' ophthalmopathy.

This clonotype appeared many times. The chain joins TRBV6-1 to TRBJ1-2; 7 nucleotides align to TRBD1. Unmatched junction bases numbered 9, after V lost 6 bases and J lost 5 bases. The germline V gene has CDR1 MNHNS and CDR2 SASEGT. This CDR3 is built from 14 residues. CDR3 nucleotides: TGTGCCAGCAGGAACTACAGGGGTCAATATGGCTACACCTTC. It yields the protein CASRNYRGQYGYTF.

This clonotype was seen ten or more times. The chain uses TRBV12-3 or TRBV12-4 and TRBJ2-7, with D perhaps assigned TRBD1 or TRBD2 (6 bases each). CDR3 length: 14 residues. V shed 4 bases and J shed 2 bases, with 12 bases lying between them. CDR3 residues: CASSSNREAYEQYF. CDR3 in DNA: TGTGCCAGCAGTTCAAACAGGGAGGCCTACGAGCAGTACTTC.

In this sample, this clonotype turned up many times. The chain links TRBV28 to TRBJ1-2, with D possibly matching TRBD1 (6 bases). This CDR3 spans 12 amino acids. Trimming pared 6 bases from V and 8 bases from J, leaving 13 bases between. Germline loops: CDR1 MDHEN, CDR2 SYDVKM. The CDR3 DNA is TGTGCCAGCAGCTCCTCAACAGGGGGCTACACCTTC. It is translated as CASSSSTGGYTF.

There are many counts of this clonotype. The chain couples TRBV6-1 to TRBJ2-7; weak D call: TRBD2 (7 bases). CDR1 MNHNS and CDR2 SASEGT come from the germline V gene. V gave up 3 bases and J gave up 5 bases, with 14 bases separating them. The CDR3 is 14 residues long. CDR3 sequence: CASSEGGASDEQYF. CDR3 nucleotides: TGTGCCAGCAGTGAGGGGGGGGCTAGCGACGAGCAGTACTTC.

In its sample, this clonotype was seen many times. In nucleotides, the CDR3 is TGTGCCAGCGGGCAAGAGACCTACGAGCAGTACTTC. Amino acid sequence: CASGQETYEQYF. The chain carries TRBV2 and TRBJ2-7; no definite D call. Per the germline V gene, CDR1 is SNHLY and CDR2 is FYNNEI. The V end was cut by 8 bases, the J end by 2 bases, with 10 bases between. This CDR3 contains 12 residues.

This clonotype was recorded a few times. The CDR3 spells CASSSWRGEETQYF. The CDR3 coding sequence is TGTGCCAGCAGCTCCTGGCGAGGGGAAGAGACCCAGTACTTC. V and J are TRBV7-9 and TRBJ2-5, with D perhaps given as TRBD1 or TRBD2 (5 bases each). Trimming shortened V by 4 bases and J by 3 bases, and 12 bases separated the two germline ends. CDR3 length equals 14 residues. CDR1 is SEHNR, CDR2 FQNEAQ, per germline (reference sequence).

This clonotype was counted ten times or more. This rearrangement joins TRBV20-1 to TRBJ2-4; D possibly uses TRBD1 or TRBD2 (5 bases each). Germline loops: CDR1 DFQATT, CDR2 SNEGSKA (reference sequence). The CDR3 consists of 11 residues. Trimming removed 6 bases at V and 8 bases at J, with 11 bases between. The CDR3 DNA reads as TGCAGTGCAGAGGGACCGGACATTCAGTACTTC. This encodes CSAEGPDIQYF.